This paragraph reports one T cell receptor beta chain. The sample belongs to a study of blood T cell repertoires in COVID-19. As for the study in general: Acute and convalescent COVID-19 specimens originated in the United States, Italy and Spain.

Per the authors' pipeline: Cell counts per sample came from amplifying reference gene primers. Only in-frame clones appear in the TCRdb table, and some are missing; sequencing was by immunoSEQ multiplex PCR. That table gives V, J and clone size, and the DNA gave D and trimming. This sample yields 98,000 or so clones, of which approximately 80% are seen a single time; about 5% belongs to the top ten. This CDR3 comprises 15 residues. V gave up 3 bases and J gave up 4 bases; unmatched junction bases: 4. Germline CDR1 reads MDHEN; CDR2 reads SYDVKM. The TCR originated in a man between 60 and 70 years old with acute or convalescent COVID-19. The material sequenced was peripheral blood. The chain has TRBV28 and TRBJ2-1, with 9 bases that match TRBD2. The CDR3 is CASSFASGEYNEQFF. The CDR3 DNA is TGTGCCAGCAGTTTCGCTAGCGGGGAATACAATGAGCAGTTCTTC.